This T cell receptor (beta chain) was sequenced in a study of blood T cell repertoires in COVID-19. Study-level information: Material from acute and convalescent COVID-19 was sourced from the United States, Italy and Spain. Nucleic acid was either cDNA or gDNA, and it came from T cells, B-cell-depleted T cells, or PBMCs.

Original methodology: Amplification with reference gene primers provided the estimates of nucleated cell counts. TCRdb's table, derived via immunoSEQ multiplex PCR, lists solely in-frame clones and lacks some. V, J and clone size derive from that table, while D and trimming were established from the DNA sequence. The profile shows approximately 220,000 clones, about 80% of them singletons. The junction had 2 bases not matched to a gene; V was cut back by 4 bases and J by 4 bases. The germline V gene has CDR1 SNHLY and CDR2 FYNNEI. There are 14 residues in the CDR3. This chain uses TRBV2 with TRBJ2-7; 12 nucleotides agree with TRBD2. The TCR sequence derives from a woman aged 40 to 50 with active or convalescent COVID-19. Sequenced: peripheral blood. In nucleotides, the CDR3 is TGTGCCAGCAGTGTGGGGACTAGCGGGTACGAGCAGTACTTC. Protein sequence: CASSVGTSGYEQYF.